The 4 T cell receptor beta chains presented below share a single source sample, sequenced in a study of liver allograft versus peripheral blood T cells. The overall study: Comparing T cell receptor repertoires in transplanted livers with those in recipients' peripheral blood was part of the design.

TCRdb used MiXCR to reprocess the reads, holding one entry per CDR3 protein. The sample holds roughly 3,600 distinct CDR3 sequences, approximately 16% seen once. These receptors were collected from a human patient who had a liver transplant. The graft donor may be the source of some T cells.

The chain carries TRBV3-1 and TRBJ2-1; 7 bases map to TRBD2. Germline-derived CDR1 and CDR2 are LGHDT and YNNKEL (reference sequence). The CDR3 is 15 amino acids. V was clipped by 0 bases and J by 8 bases; unmatched bases: 7. The CDR3 loop is CASSQDVGGVDEQFF. CDR3 in DNA: TGTGCCAGCAGCCAAGATGTTGGGGGGGTCGATGAGCAGTTCTTC.

This clonotype is categorized as medium-sized. DNA of the CDR3: TGTGCCAGCAGCTTCCGGGACACACGGGGGGAAAAACTGTTTTTT. This translates into CASSFRDTRGEKLFF. The chain uses TRBV7-9 and TRBJ1-4; maybe TRBD1 (6 bases). V lost 3 bases, J lost 8 bases, and 16 bases lay in between. The V gene's germline CDR1 is SEHNR and CDR2 FQNEAQ (reference sequence). This CDR3 is built from 15 residues.

As for this clonotype: A much bigger clone sits one base away, suggesting this may be a read error. The chain carries TRBV6-5 and TRBJ2-7, with D hard to call. The CDR3 contains 14 residues. The V gene's germline CDR1 is MNHEY and CDR2 SVGAGI. CDR3 DNA sequence: TGTGTCAGCAGCAGCTCACCCTACTCCTACGAGCAGTACTTC. This encodes CVSSSSPYSYEQYF.

This clonotype counts as medium-sized. The chain carries TRBV6-1 and TRBJ2-2, with D perhaps TRBD1 (6 bases). V was clipped by 7 bases and J by 2 bases, with 8 bases between them. The CDR3 is made up of 13 amino acids. Germline loops: CDR1 MNHNS, CDR2 SASEGT. The CDR3 protein is CASNRENTGELFF. CDR3 DNA: TGTGCCAGCAACAGGGAAAACACCGGGGAGCTGTTTTTT.